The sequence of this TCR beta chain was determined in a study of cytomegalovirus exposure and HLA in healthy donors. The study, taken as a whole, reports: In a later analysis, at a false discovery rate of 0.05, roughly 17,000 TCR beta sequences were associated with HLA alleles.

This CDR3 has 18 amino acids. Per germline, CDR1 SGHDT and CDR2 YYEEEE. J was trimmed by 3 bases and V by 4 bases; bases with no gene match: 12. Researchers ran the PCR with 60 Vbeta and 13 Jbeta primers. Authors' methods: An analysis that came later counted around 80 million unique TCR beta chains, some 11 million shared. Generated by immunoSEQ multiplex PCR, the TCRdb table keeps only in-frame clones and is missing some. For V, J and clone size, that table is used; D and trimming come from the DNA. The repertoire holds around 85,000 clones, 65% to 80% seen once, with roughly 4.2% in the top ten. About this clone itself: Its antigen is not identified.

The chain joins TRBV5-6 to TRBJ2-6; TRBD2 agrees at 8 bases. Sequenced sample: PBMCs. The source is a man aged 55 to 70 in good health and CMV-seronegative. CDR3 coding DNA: TGTGCCAGCAGCCCCCTCCTCCCGGGGGGGAGTGGGGCCAACGTCCTGACTTTC. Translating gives CASSPLLPGGSGANVLTF.